This T cell receptor beta chain was observed in a study of blood T cell repertoires in COVID-19 (dated by TCRdb to the early 2020s). Regarding the research as a whole: Samples covering the acute and convalescent phases of COVID-19 were provided by collaborators in the United States, Italy and Spain. Where available, HLA class I and class II types were taken from metadata supplied by the sample provider and were not determined by assay-based typing. The dataset comprised deeply sampled blood TCRbeta repertoires from subjects exposed to, actively infected with, or recovered from COVID-19. The material from the prospective study consisted of cDNA or gDNA derived from T cells, B-cell-depleted T cells, or PBMCs. A freely available public database, intended as a resource for researchers studying the immune response to SARS-CoV-2, is where the repertoires were released. The sample metadata nearly always contained a de-identified subject ID, COVID-19 status, age in years and sex. The samples were drawn from the first 160 participants of the ongoing ImmuneRACE study and from 1,254 subjects provided by 6 global collaborators.

TCRbeta CDR3 regions were amplified from genomic DNA using the immunoSEQ Assay, a bias-controlled multiplex PCR. Regarding the original processing steps: The number of nucleated cells in each sample was estimated by amplification of reference gene primers within the assay. To quantify the absolute abundance of each unique TCRbeta CDR3 rearrangement, sequence reads were collapsed and filtered. For each sample, productive Simpson clonality was calculated as the square root of Simpson's diversity index over productive rearrangements. Imported from immuneACCESS, the table was reduced by TCRdb to in-frame sequences with V and J called. These copies leave out some clones; in studies compared against another copy, an unresolved V gene accounts for under half, and the cause of the remainder is not known. V, J and clone size are taken as reported in that table, and D and trimming were inferred from the DNA itself. Across this sample there are roughly 24,000 clones, with around four fifths seen only once. About 14% of the sample is held by the ten biggest clonotypes.

Each collaborating institution followed its own protocols to collect whole blood in K2EDTA tubes. For TCRbeta analysis, collaborators shipped samples as frozen whole blood, isolated PBMCs, or DNA extracted from either of those sample types. As regards this clone: Its antigen is currently not known. Per-base qualities were not stored, and no clone one base away is much larger.

A distance of 14 bases separates the germline ends of V and J, which lose 7 bases and 2 bases respectively. CDR3 length: 15 amino acids, cysteine to phenylalanine. The only DNA kept is the CDR3, 45 bases in frame from the first base. Looking up the germline V gene yields CDR1 SGHAT and CDR2 FQNNGV. Beyond this particular receptor, the publication reports: The amount of clinical and demographic metadata varied by source and participant and was provided uncurated.

Sequenced input: peripheral blood. The chain is assembled from TRBV11-2 and TRBJ2-2, with a tentative D gene TRBD1 over 5 matching bases. The receptor comes from an elderly man with active or convalescent COVID-19. The CDR3 protein sequence reads: CASTAGLRNTGELFF. The bases read TGTGCCAGCACCGCAGGGCTTCGAAACACCGGGGAGCTGTTTTTT.